Each of the 22 T cell receptor beta chains below was sequenced from the same sample in a study of cytomegalovirus exposure and HLA in healthy donors. Sequencing was performed with immunoSEQ multiplex PCR; in TCRdb, only in-frame clones are kept and a portion is missing. The sample lists some 120,000 clones; approximately 94% were seen once. The sample comprised PBMCs. These receptors all come from a woman aged 18-29 years in good health and CMV-seronegative.

The rearrangement uses TRBV29-1 and TRBJ2-7; perhaps TRBD1 as D (6 bases). The CDR3 consists of 13 residues. CDR1 SQVTM and CDR2 ANQGSEA come from the germline V gene. Trimming left V 3 bases short and J 2 bases short, with 11 bases between. The CDR3 here is CSVDEGVTYEQYF. CDR3 nucleotides: TGCAGCGTTGACGAGGGGGTGACCTACGAGCAGTACTTC.

V is TRBV5-5 and J is TRBJ1-6, with D hard to call. The CDR3 loop spans 12 amino acids. The germline V gene has CDR1 SGHKS and CDR2 YYEKEE (reference sequence). The V end was cut by 0 bases, the J end by 12 bases, with 7 bases between. The CDR3 protein is CASSLVYQPLHF. CDR3 sequence (DNA): TGTGCCAGCAGCTTGGTCTACCAACCCCTCCACTTT.

The chain has TRBV4-1 and TRBJ2-7, with 8 bases lining up with TRBD1. This CDR3 is built from 17 residues. With 2 bases clipped from V and 5 bases from J, the junction kept 14 bases outside the gene matches. The germline V gene encodes CDR1 MGHRA and CDR2 YSYEKL. CDR3 protein: CASSQIRSTGAPHEQYF. The CDR3 DNA follows: TGCGCCAGCAGCCAAATACGGTCGACAGGGGCCCCCCACGAGCAGTACTTC.

The chain uses TRBV5-6 and TRBJ2-2, with a weak D call TRBD2 (5 bases). Germline-derived CDR1 and CDR2 are SGHDT and YYEEEE. V gave up 4 bases and J gave up 7 bases, with 17 bases separating them. The CDR3 sequence is 15 residues long. In DNA form, the CDR3 reads TGTGCCAGCAGCCCCCCCACCGGGGTTTTCGGGGAGCTGTTTTTT. Amino acids: CASSPPTGVFGELFF.

The rearrangement uses TRBV5-1 and TRBJ2-7; D perhaps matches TRBD1 (5 bases). The CDR3 covers 14 residues. CDR1 SGHRS and CDR2 YFSETQ come from the germline V gene. V lost 0 bases and J 4 bases, leaving 11 bases between the germline ends. The CDR3 nucleotides are TGCGCCAGCAGCTTGGAGACAGATTTGTACGAGCAGTACTTC. It encodes CASSLETDLYEQYF.

The CDR3 DNA sequence: TGCGCCAGCAGCCCCCGAGGGAGGCAAAACACTGAAGCTTTCTTT. This codes for CASSPRGRQNTEAFF. The V gene is TRBV5-1, the J gene TRBJ1-1; the D is unclear. Per the germline V gene, CDR1 is SGHRS and CDR2 is YFSETQ. The CDR3 has 15 amino acids. The germline V and J ends were trimmed by 4 bases and 2 bases, with 15 bases remaining between them.

This rearrangement joins TRBV5-4 to TRBJ2-3; 13 bases agree with TRBD2. Germline CDR1 reads SGHNT; CDR2 reads YYREEE (reference sequence). With 2 bases clipped from V and 9 bases from J, the junction kept 3 bases outside the gene matches. This CDR3 has 14 amino acids. Here the CDR3 reads CASSFGLAGDTQYF. CDR3 nucleotides: TGTGCCAGCAGCTTTGGACTAGCGGGAGACACGCAGTATTTT.

The V call is TRBV6-6, the J call TRBJ2-7; 7 bases agree with TRBD1. Germline V gene lookup returns CDR1 MNHNY and CDR2 SVGAGI (reference sequence). CDR3 length: 14 amino acids. V lost 7 bases and J lost 7; bases outside the gene matches: 13. CDR3 residues: CASNDRDRAKEQYF. For the CDR3, the DNA is TGTGCCAGCAACGACAGGGACAGAGCAAAAGAGCAGTACTTC.

V is TRBV5-4 and J is TRBJ2-7; 11 nucleotides match TRBD2. From germline, CDR1 is SGHNT and CDR2 YYREEE (reference sequence). The junction had 5 bases not matched to a gene; V was cut back by 0 bases and J by 6 bases. This CDR3 spans 15 amino acids. The CDR3 protein is CASSLDSGGAGEQYF. The DNA for the CDR3 is TGTGCCAGCAGCTTGGATAGCGGGGGGGCGGGCGAGCAGTACTTC.

The CDR3 reads CASSQDLEYEQYF. CDR3 DNA: TGCGCCAGCAGCCAAGATCTAGAGTACGAGCAGTACTTC. The chain combines TRBV4-1 with TRBJ2-7; D gene uncertain. This CDR3 is 13 amino acids long. Per the germline V gene, CDR1 is MGHRA and CDR2 is YSYEKL. Trimming removed 0 bases from V and 4 bases from J, with 7 bases in between.

The chain has TRBV6-6 and TRBJ1-1, with D unresolved. V lost 8 bases and J 4 bases, leaving 14 bases between the germline ends. Per germline, CDR1 MNHNY and CDR2 SVGAGI (reference sequence). The CDR3 is made up of 13 amino acids. CDR3 in DNA: TGTGCCAGCGGACTCGTGGGATTCACTGAAGCTTTCTTT. Translating it yields CASGLVGFTEAFF.

J is TRBJ2-1 and V is TRBV5-1; 8 bases align to TRBD1. Germline CDR1 and CDR2: SGHRS and YFSETQ. The CDR3 loop spans 15 amino acids. J gave up 9 bases and V 4 bases, and 12 bases lay outside the gene matches. CDR3 nucleotides: TGCGCCAGCAGCCTGGGACAGGCCTCGATCGGTGAGCAGTTCTTC. It translates to CASSLGQASIGEQFF.

The V and J genes are TRBV6-1 and TRBJ2-4; TRBD1 aligns across 8 bases. From germline, CDR1 is MNHNS and CDR2 SASEGT. V shed 7 bases, J shed 6 bases, and the junction held 5 bases outside the gene matches. The CDR3 contains 13 residues. DNA of the CDR3: TGTGCCAGCACCCCTGGACAGGGAAACATTCAGTACTTC. Its translation is CASTPGQGNIQYF.

J is TRBJ1-1 and V is TRBV7-2, with D possibly TRBD1 on 5 matching bases. Germline V CDR1 and CDR2: SGHTA, FQGNSA. The CDR3 has 14 residues. V was clipped by 5 bases and J by 1 base, with 11 bases between them. The CDR3 sequence is CASSRTWGNTEAFF. The CDR3 DNA reads as TGTGCCAGCAGCCGGACATGGGGGAACACTGAAGCTTTCTTT.

V usage is TRBV6-6 and J usage is TRBJ2-7, with TRBD2 matching 9 bases. The germline V gene encodes CDR1 MNHNY and CDR2 SVGAGI (reference sequence). The J segment lost 2 bases and the V segment lost 2 bases, leaving 4 bases of the junction unmatched. The CDR3 totals 15 residues. The CDR3 region is CASSYDSSGTYEQYF. The CDR3 DNA reads as TGTGCCAGCAGTTACGATTCTAGCGGGACCTACGAGCAGTACTTC.

V is TRBV5-1 and J is TRBJ1-1; 8 bases map to TRBD1. Trimming removed 4 bases from V and 1 base from J; junction bases left unmatched: 6. CDR1 is SGHRS, CDR2 YFSETQ, per germline. The length of the CDR3 is 15 residues. This CDR3 reads CASSADRGGNTEAFF. Written as DNA, the CDR3 is TGCGCCAGCAGCGCTGACAGGGGCGGGAACACTGAAGCTTTCTTT.

This rearrangement joins TRBV6-5 to TRBJ2-5, with D perhaps matching TRBD2 (6 bases). In germline, CDR1 is MNHEY, CDR2 SVGAGI. Trimming left V 0 bases short and J 4 bases short, with 15 bases between. This CDR3 has 16 residues. This CDR3 reads CASSYSAPGVTETQYF. CDR3 in DNA: TGTGCCAGCAGTTACTCTGCGCCGGGAGTTACAGAGACCCAGTACTTC.

This sequence joins TRBV11-2 and TRBJ2-7, with a tentative D call TRBD2 (5 bases). In germline, CDR1 is SGHAT, CDR2 FQNNGV. The CDR3 covers 13 residues. Between the trimmed V and J ends, which lost 7 bases and 3 bases, there was a span of 13 bases. This chain's CDR3 is CASNGVLFYEQYF. The CDR3, as DNA: TGTGCCAGCAACGGGGTCCTCTTCTACGAGCAGTACTTC. The complete variable domain, with remaining parts taken from reference TRBV11-2 and TRBJ2-7, reads EAGVAQSPRYKIIEKRQSVAFWCNPISGHATLYWYQQILGQGPKLLIQFQNNGVVDDSQLPKDRFSAERLKGVDSTLKIQPAKLEDSAVYLCASNGVLFYEQYFGPGTRLTVT.

The V and J genes are TRBV6-5 and TRBJ2-1, with D perhaps matching TRBD2 (6 bases). This CDR3 is 16 amino acids long. V lost 4 bases, J lost 0 bases, and 13 bases lay in between. CDR1 and CDR2 (germline): MNHEY, SVGAGI. CDR3 sequence (DNA): TGTGCCAGCAGTTCCCGGGACTCCCACTCCTACAATGAGCAGTTCTTC. Its protein product is CASSSRDSHSYNEQFF.

This clone was detected once. The rearrangement uses TRBV5-1 and TRBJ2-7, with D maybe TRBD2 (6 bases). Germline lookup yields CDR1 SGHRS and CDR2 YFSETQ. The CDR3 runs to 15 residues. V gave up 5 bases and J gave up 0 bases, with 15 bases separating them. The CDR3 DNA sequence: TGCGCCAGCAGTCCATTAGCGGATAGCTCCTACGAGCAGTACTTC. Translated, it gives CASSPLADSSYEQYF.

This clone was found once. The chain employs TRBV5-1 and TRBJ2-1; the match to TRBD1 covers 8 bases. The CDR3 spans 14 residues. V shed 0 bases, J shed 8 bases, and the junction held 4 bases outside the gene matches. CDR1 and CDR2 from the germline V gene are SGHRS and YFSETQ. CDR3 sequence (DNA): TGCGCCAGCAGCTTGGGACAGGGGTACGATGAGCAGTTCTTC. Its protein product is CASSLGQGYDEQFF.

The chain couples TRBV27 to TRBJ1-4, with 9 bases identical to TRBD1. Germline values: CDR1 MNHEY, CDR2 SMNVEV (reference sequence). V gave up 7 bases and J gave up 4 bases; unmatched junction bases: 7. The length of the CDR3 is 15 residues. The DNA for the CDR3 is TGTGCCAGCACCACCCGGACAGGGGTTAATGAAAAACTGTTTTTT. Residues: CASTTRTGVNEKLFF.